One sample yielded the 29 T cell receptor beta chains listed below, sequenced in a study of regulatory T cells in long-lasting Graves disease. The authors built TCR beta libraries using iRepertoire HTBI primers and Arm-PCR of CDR3 regions. TCRdb re-called the multiplex PCR reads with MiXCR, one entry per CDR3 protein. The sample has under 800,000 distinct CDR3 sequences; roughly 15% are singletons. Specified time point: newly diagnosed GD, antithyroid drugs for less than 3 months. PBMC RNA served as the TCR library source. These same data were also listed under a study on T cells in Graves' hyperthyroidism and ophthalmopathy.

The sequenced sample was peripheral blood mononuclear cells (PBMCs), obtained at new diagnosis, from a patient treated with antithyroid drugs. The receptors were gathered from a woman aged 25 to 39 with Graves disease.

The V and J genes are TRBV2 and TRBJ1-5; D not resolved. Per the germline V gene, CDR1 is SNHLY and CDR2 is FYNNEI. The CDR3 contains 14 residues. V lost 1 base and J 7 bases, leaving 11 bases between the germline ends. CDR3 coding DNA: TGTGCCAGCAGTGAAGACTGGTTGGGGCAGCCCCAGCATTTT. As protein: CASSEDWLGQPQHF.

This clonotype was counted only a few times. V gene TRBV10-3 combines with J gene TRBJ2-7; no definite D call. The CDR3 spans 12 residues. V gave up 3 bases and J gave up 5 bases, with 8 bases separating them. The V gene's germline CDR1 is ENHRY and CDR2 SYGVKD. CDR3 sequence reads: CAISDGNHEQYF. The CDR3 nucleotides read TGTGCCATCAGTGATGGGAACCACGAGCAGTACTTC.

This chain links TRBV28 with TRBJ1-2, with TRBD1 matching 7 bases. Per germline, CDR1 MDHEN and CDR2 SYDVKM. CDR3 size: 15 residues. Trimming removed 6 bases from V and 0 bases from J; junction bases left unmatched: 7. The CDR3 spells CASSPGTASNYGYTF. CDR3 DNA sequence: TGTGCCAGCAGCCCAGGGACAGCTTCTAACTATGGCTACACCTTC.

There are many counts of this clonotype. This chain links TRBV27 with TRBJ1-5; the match to TRBD1 covers 8 bases. Germline trimming cut 10 bases from V and 6 bases from J; bases unmatched to any gene: 14. Germline CDR1 reads MNHEY; CDR2 reads SMNVEV (reference sequence). This CDR3 contains 15 residues. CDR3 residues: CATSPGQGLGQPQHF. The CDR3 nucleotides are TGTGCCACCTCGCCCGGACAGGGTCTTGGTCAGCCCCAGCATTTT.

This clonotype has a handful of counts. A much larger clone sits a single nucleotide away, making a read error possible. J is TRBJ2-1 and V is TRBV5-1, with 8 nucleotides matching TRBD1. CDR1 SGHRS and CDR2 YFSETQ come from the germline V gene. The CDR3 runs 15 residues. The CDR3 coding sequence is TGCGCCAACAGCTTGGAAGGACAGGGCTACAATGAGCAGTTCTTC. This gives the protein CANSLEGQGYNEQFF.

The table lists this clonotype with many counts. The chain has TRBV2 and TRBJ2-7; 8 nucleotides match TRBD1. Germline V lookup: CDR1 SNHLY, CDR2 FYNNEI. CDR3 length: 14 residues. Losses at the gene ends were 8 bases for V and 4 bases for J; bases not matched to a gene: 10. DNA of the CDR3: TGTGCCAGCGAATTGAACAGGGGGATATACGAGCAGTACTTC. Protein: CASELNRGIYEQYF.

At least ten counts were recorded for this clonotype. V gene TRBV28 combines with J gene TRBJ2-1; D may be TRBD1 (5 bases). CDR1 and CDR2 from the germline V gene are MDHEN and SYDVKM. This CDR3 has 16 amino acids. The V gene lost 6 bases and the J gene lost 1 base, with 16 bases spanning the gap. CDR3 sequence reads: CASRYGSQGSYNEQFF. Here the CDR3 DNA reads TGTGCCAGCAGATATGGGTCTCAGGGTTCCTACAATGAGCAGTTCTTC.

V and J are TRBV7-6 and TRBJ2-2; no clear D. Germline lookup yields CDR1 SGHVS and CDR2 FNYEAQ. The CDR3 loop spans 15 amino acids. V lost 3 bases, J lost 0 bases, and 8 bases lay in between. CDR3 region: CASSLNLANTGELFF. The CDR3 coding sequence is TGTGCCAGCAGCTTGAACCTCGCGAACACCGGGGAGCTGTTTTTT. The entire variable domain, with the rest obtained from reference TRBV7-6 and TRBJ2-2, is as follows: GAGVSQSPRYKVTKRGQDVALRCDPISGHVSLYWYRQALGQGPEFLTYFNYEAQQDKSGLPNDRFSAERPEGSISTLTIQRTEQRDSAMYRCASSLNLANTGELFFGEGSRLTVL.

This clonotype was observed at least ten times. The chain combines TRBV27 with TRBJ1-5, with a weak D call TRBD1 (6 bases). CDR3 length: 15 amino acids. CDR1 and CDR2 from the germline V gene are MNHEY and SMNVEV (reference sequence). V shed 3 bases and J shed 7 bases, with 16 bases lying between them. CDR3 protein: CASSLNRVGEQPQHF. CDR3 nucleotides: TGTGCCAGCAGTTTGAACAGGGTTGGGGAGCAGCCCCAGCATTTT.

This clonotype was seen many times. At one boundary the junction diverges from the germline segment, which might be a read error. The V call is TRBV28, the J call TRBJ1-1; D gene unclear. Germline CDR1 and CDR2: MDHEN and SYDVKM. The CDR3 sequence is 13 residues long. The CDR3, as DNA: TGTGCCAGCAGTACCCAGCCCCCAGTCGGTGTTTTATTT. The encoded protein is CASSTQPPVGVLF. The complete variable domain, with remaining parts taken from reference TRBV28 and TRBJ1-1, reads DVKVTQSSRYLVKRTGEKVFLECVQDMDHENMFWYRQDPGLGLRLIYFSYDVKMKEKGDIPEGYSVSREKKERFSLILESASTNQTSMYLCASSTQPPVGVLFGQGTRLTVV.

The V gene is TRBV18, the J gene TRBJ1-3; D is ambiguous. Trimming shortened V by 1 base and J by 8 bases, and 3 bases separated the two germline ends. Germline V gene data show CDR1 as KGHSH and CDR2 as LQKENI. The CDR3 has 11 residues. The CDR3 DNA is TGTGCCAGCTCACCACGGGACACCATATATTTT. Encoded protein: CASSPRDTIYF.

The genes are TRBV2 and TRBJ2-1; the match to TRBD2 covers 8 bases. Germline-derived CDR1 and CDR2 are SNHLY and FYNNEI. The CDR3 has 14 amino acids. V dropped 6 bases and J dropped 7; count of bases not matched to a gene: 8. CDR3 protein: CASSAGGVRNEQFF. CDR3 in DNA: TGTGCCAGCAGCGCCGGGGGGGTCCGGAATGAGCAGTTCTTC.

Only a few counts were recorded for this clonotype. The genes are TRBV15 and TRBJ2-7, with TRBD1 matching over 7 bases. Germline values: CDR1 LNHNV, CDR2 YYDKDF (reference sequence). Trimming took 0 bases from V and 4 from J; bases not matched to a gene: 12. The CDR3 is 17 amino acids. Here the CDR3 DNA reads TGTGCCACCAGCAGAGACGAGCGACCGGGACAGCGATACGAGCAGTACTTC. Its protein is CATSRDERPGQRYEQYF.

This clonotype occurred many times. This chain uses TRBV6-2 or TRBV6-3 with TRBJ2-1; 8 bases line up with TRBD2. The germline gives CDR1 MNHEY, CDR2 SVGEGT. The junction had 16 bases not matched to a gene; V was cut back by 5 bases and J by 4 bases. The length of the CDR3 is 18 residues. The CDR3 region is CASSERRGRSGRYNEQFF. The CDR3 nucleotides read TGTGCCAGCAGTGAACGGCGTGGCAGAAGCGGGAGATACAATGAGCAGTTCTTC.

The chain recombines TRBV5-6 with TRBJ2-5, with a weak D call TRBD1 (6 bases). Looked up from germline, CDR1 is SGHDT and CDR2 is YYEEEE. There are 14 residues in the CDR3. Trimming took off 4 bases at V and 5 bases at J, with 15 bases between the two ends. The CDR3, as DNA: TGTGCCAGCAGCCCTGGGACATACGGGGAGACCCAGTACTTC. This gives the protein CASSPGTYGETQYF.

The chain carries TRBV28 and TRBJ2-7; 8 bases match TRBD1. V was clipped by 5 bases and J by 3 bases; unmatched bases: 9. Germline assignment: CDR1 MDHEN and CDR2 SYDVKM. The CDR3 sequence is 15 residues long. The CDR3 sequence: CASSQGASPYYEQYF. As DNA, the CDR3 is TGTGCCAGCAGTCAGGGGGCTAGTCCCTACTACGAGCAGTACTTC.

This clonotype was seen many times. The rearrangement uses TRBV30 and TRBJ1-2, with TRBD1 matching 8 bases. The CDR3 spans 11 residues. J lost 8 bases, V lost 7 bases, and 6 bases had no gene match. The V gene's germline CDR1 is GTSNPN and CDR2 SVGIG (reference sequence). The CDR3 reads CAFTGTGGYTF. The CDR3 nucleotides are TGTGCCTTCACGGGGACAGGCGGCTACACCTTC.

Note on this clonotype: This may be a read error: a much more frequent sequence differs by one nucleotide. The rearrangement uses TRBV6-2 or TRBV6-3 and TRBJ1-1; D is undetermined. Germline V gene data show CDR1 as MNHEY and CDR2 as SVGEGT. This CDR3 comprises 17 residues. In DNA, the CDR3 is TGTGCCTGCAGTTACTCGTATCGGCCGTTGGTCCATCCTGAAGCTTTCTTT. This translates into CACSYSYRPLVHPEAFF.

This clonotype showed up many times. This sequence joins TRBV12-3 or TRBV12-4 and TRBJ2-1; TRBD2 matches 11 bases. Germline trimming cut 5 bases from V and 4 bases from J; bases unmatched to any gene: 7. This CDR3 has 16 amino acids. The CDR3 DNA follows: TGTGCCAGCAGTGAATATAGCGGGAGGGCTTACAATGAGCAGTTCTTC. It encodes CASSEYSGRAYNEQFF.

This clonotype has more than one count but fewer than ten. The chain uses TRBV9 and TRBJ2-5, with 9 bases that match TRBD2. The CDR3 contains 16 residues. The V gene end was trimmed by 0 bases and the J gene end by 5 bases; junction bases not matched to a gene: 8. CDR1 and CDR2 from the germline V gene are SGDLS and YYNGEE. CDR3 DNA sequence: TGTGCCAGCAGCGTAGACCCCGGGCTAGCGGGGGAGACCCAGTACTTC. It specifies CASSVDPGLAGETQYF.

This clonotype was seen at least ten times. The gene calls are TRBV6-1 and TRBJ2-7, with 11 nucleotides matching TRBD1. The CDR3 has 15 residues. Germline assignment: CDR1 MNHNS and CDR2 SASEGT. Trimming took 5 bases from V and 4 from J; bases not matched to a gene: 7. The chain's CDR3 is CASSPGGTGGYEQYF. In DNA form, the CDR3 reads TGTGCCAGCAGTCCTGGTGGGACAGGGGGGTACGAGCAGTACTTC.

This clonotype has more than one count but fewer than ten. The V call is TRBV7-2, the J call TRBJ2-7; no reliable D call. V lost 3 bases, J lost 4 bases, and 10 bases lay in between. There are 13 residues in the CDR3. Germline lookup yields CDR1 SGHTA and CDR2 FQGNSA. CDR3 protein: CASSFEVEYEQYF. CDR3 sequence (DNA): TGTGCCAGCAGCTTCGAAGTAGAGTACGAGCAGTACTTC.

This clonotype was observed at least ten times. The chain joins TRBV6-2 or TRBV6-3 to TRBJ1-1; weak D call: TRBD1 (6 bases). V lost 2 bases to trimming and J lost 4 bases, with 14 bases between them. The CDR3 length is 15 residues. Per the germline V gene, CDR1 is MNHEY and CDR2 is SVGEGT. For the CDR3, the DNA is TGTGCCAGCAGTTACATCGACAGGACGGGCACTGAAGCTTTCTTT. It codes for CASSYIDRTGTEAFF.

This clonotype was recorded a few times. This may arise from a read error, as a much more abundant clone is one base away. The chain employs TRBV11-2 and TRBJ1-1; TRBD1 matches 7 bases. Per the germline V gene, CDR1 is SGHAT and CDR2 is FQNNGV. The CDR3 runs to 17 residues. The V segment lost 1 base and the J segment 0 bases; nucleotides outside the gene matches: 8. CDR3 sequence (DNA): TGTGCCAGCAGCTTAGCCTTGACAGGGACCGTGAACACTGAAGCTTTCTTT. Translating it yields CASSLALTGTVNTEAFF.

This clonotype was detected ten times or more. The CDR3 DNA follows: TGTGCCAGCAGGCGACAGAACGGAGAAAAACTGTTTTTT. It specifies CASRRQNGEKLFF. The J gene is TRBJ1-4, the V gene TRBV2; tentative D call: TRBD1 (5 bases). There are 13 residues in the CDR3. V was trimmed by 6 bases and J by 8 bases, leaving 13 bases between them. Germline V gives CDR1 SNHLY, CDR2 FYNNEI.

Comment on this clonotype: The junction does not match germline at one end; this may be a read error. This chain uses TRBV28 with TRBJ2-5, with TRBD1 identical over 8 bases. Germline assignment: CDR1 MDHEN and CDR2 SYDVKM. The CDR3 totals 15 residues. CDR3 loop: CAGSFSRQGQETQYF. As DNA, the CDR3 is TGTGCCGGCAGTTTCAGTCGACAGGGGCAAGAGACCCAGTACTTC. Full variable domain (outside the CDR3, taken from reference TRBV28 and TRBJ2-5): DVKVTQSSRYLVKRTGEKVFLECVQDMDHENMFWYRQDPGLGLRLIYFSYDVKMKEKGDIPEGYSVSREKKERFSLILESASTNQTSMYLCAGSFSRQGQETQYFGPGTRLLVL.

The rearrangement uses TRBV6-1 and TRBJ2-3, with 14 bases matching TRBD2. The ends lost 7 bases at V and 7 bases at J; junction bases unmatched: 7. The CDR3 covers 15 residues. Germline CDR1 and CDR2: MNHNS and SASEGT. The CDR3 is CASTRTSGRTHTQYF. DNA of the CDR3: TGTGCCAGCACCAGGACTAGCGGGAGGACGCATACGCAGTATTTT.

This clonotype came up many times. The V gene is TRBV28, the J gene TRBJ2-7; either TRBD1 or TRBD2 may fit D (5 bases each). The V end lost 6 bases, the J end lost 6 bases, and 12 bases lay between the germline ends. CDR1 MDHEN and CDR2 SYDVKM come from the germline V gene. This CDR3 is 12 amino acids long. Here the CDR3 DNA reads TGTGCCAGCAGCAGGGACGCCCGCGAGCAGTACTTC. Translation gives CASSRDAREQYF.

CDR3 bases: TGTGCCAGCAGACCCGGCAACCCTAATTCACCCCTCCACTTT. Translated, it gives CASRPGNPNSPLHF. This chain links TRBV6-1 with TRBJ1-6; D gene ambiguous. Deletions cut 6 bases from V and 6 bases from J, with 12 bases between. Germline values: CDR1 MNHNS, CDR2 SASEGT. The length of the CDR3 is 14 residues.